The 21 T cell receptor beta chains reported below all come from one sample, sequenced in a study of T cell responses to AZD1222 COVID-19 vaccine. TCRdb's copy holds only in-frame clones and misses some; the assay was immunoSEQ multiplex PCR. This table has tens of thousands of clones, over 85% appearing once. The sample in question was peripheral blood, obtained on day 0 of AZD1222 vaccination. These receptor sequences come from an adult in good health.

The rearrangement links TRBV5-1 to TRBJ2-3, with 13 bases that match TRBD2. J gave up 8 bases and V 3 bases, and 6 bases lay outside the gene matches. Germline CDR1 reads SGHRS; CDR2 reads YFSETQ. CDR3 size: 15 residues. DNA for the CDR3: TGCGCCAGCAGCTCCACTAGCGGGAGGGGGGGTACGCAGTATTTT. Its protein is CASSSTSGRGGTQYF.

The CDR3 region has the DNA TGTGCCAGCAGTGAAGCGGGACTAGGGCAGCCCCAGCATTTT. Protein: CASSEAGLGQPQHF. The chain couples TRBV6-1 to TRBJ1-5; D is possibly TRBD1 (5 bases). This CDR3 has 14 amino acids. Germline CDR1 is MNHNS and CDR2 is SASEGT. Trimming took off 0 bases at V and 7 bases at J, with 10 bases between the two ends.

The chain has TRBV3-1 (or the pseudogene TRBV3-2) and TRBJ2-2, with 8 bases fitting TRBD1. J lost 4 bases, V lost 4 bases, and 2 bases had no gene match. Germline V gene lookup returns CDR1 LGHDT and CDR2 YNNKEL (reference sequence). The CDR3 loop spans 14 amino acids. The CDR3 DNA reads TGTGCCAGCAGCCGACAGGGGCCCACCGGGGAGCTGTTTTTT. This codes for CASSRQGPTGELFF.

On this clone itself: An end of the junction differs from the germline gene, which may be a read error. The gene calls are TRBV3-1 (or the pseudogene TRBV3-2) and TRBJ2-1; TRBD2 matches at 10 bases. Looked up from germline, CDR1 is LGHDT and CDR2 is YNNKEL (reference sequence). The CDR3 is 16 amino acids. CDR3 loop: CASSRASGSTKNEQFF. The DNA for the CDR3 is TGTGCCAGCAGCCGGGCTAGCGGGAGTACTAAGAATGAACAGTTCTTC.

The chain recombines TRBV19 with TRBJ1-5; D unclear. The germline V and J ends were trimmed by 6 bases and 1 base, with 19 bases remaining between them. Germline CDR1 LNHDA, CDR2 SQIVND (reference sequence). CDR3 length: 17 residues. The chain's CDR3 is CASRTDGFGTSNQPQHF. The DNA for the CDR3 is TGTGCCAGTAGGACCGACGGCTTCGGTACGAGCAATCAGCCCCAGCATTTT.

There are a few counts of this clone. The rearrangement links TRBV19 to TRBJ2-7, with D possibly matching TRBD2 (6 bases). Trimming shortened V by 10 bases and J by 3 bases, and 22 bases separated the two germline ends. This CDR3 has 15 residues. Per the germline V gene, CDR1 is LNHDA and CDR2 is SQIVND (reference sequence). Here the CDR3 reads CATNSPGGKSYEQYF. In DNA form, the CDR3 reads TGTGCCACCAATTCACCAGGCGGGAAGAGCTACGAGCAGTACTTC.

The CDR3 DNA is TGTGCCAGCACACGACAGGAAGGAAAACTGTTTTTT. This translates into CASTRQEGKLFF. The chain employs TRBV6-5 and TRBJ1-4, with D possibly TRBD1 on 6 matching bases. Germline loops: CDR1 MNHEY, CDR2 SVGAGI. Trimming took off 7 bases at V and 10 bases at J, with 13 bases between the two ends. The CDR3 runs to 12 residues.

The genes are TRBV9 and TRBJ1-1; D gene ambiguous. The germline V gene encodes CDR1 SGDLS and CDR2 YYNGEE. This CDR3 has 14 amino acids. Trimming took off 0 bases at V and 1 base at J, with 7 bases between the two ends. CDR3 sequence (DNA): TGTGCCAGCAGCGTAGGAGGCAGGAACACTGAAGCTTTCTTT. This sequence encodes CASSVGGRNTEAFF.

The gene calls are TRBV27 and TRBJ2-3; TRBD2 might be the D (6 bases). Per germline, CDR1 MNHEY and CDR2 SMNVEV (reference sequence). The CDR3 contains 14 residues. V was pared by 3 bases and J by 2 bases, with 9 bases between. CDR3 sequence (DNA): TGTGCCAGCAGTTTTCGGGGGAACACAGATACGCAGTATTTT. Protein: CASSFRGNTDTQYF.

This CDR3 reads CASSKAGSTEAFF. CDR3 DNA sequence: TGTGCCAGCAGTAAGGCGGGGTCCACTGAAGCTTTCTTT. This sequence joins TRBV12-3 or TRBV12-4 and TRBJ1-1, with unresolved D. The CDR3 contains 13 residues. The V gene lost 5 bases and the J gene lost 4 bases, with 11 bases spanning the gap.

In its sample, this clone was seen a few times. The J gene is TRBJ1-3, the V gene TRBV5-1; the D is unclear. Germline CDR1 and CDR2: SGHRS and YFSETQ. The germline V and J ends were trimmed by 0 bases and 0 bases, with 10 bases remaining between them. The CDR3 runs 16 residues. Here the CDR3 reads CASSLVPPDSGNTIYF. The CDR3 nucleotides read TGCGCCAGCAGCTTGGTCCCACCAGACTCTGGAAACACCATATATTTT.

This clone was recorded only once. This chain joins TRBV5-1 and TRBJ1-2; D is ambiguous. Germline V gene data show CDR1 as SGHRS and CDR2 as YFSETQ. V lost 2 bases and J 1 base, leaving 9 bases between the germline ends. CDR3 length equals 14 residues. CDR3 sequence (DNA): TGCGCCAGCAGCTTAGGGCAGCTTAACTATGGCTACACCTTC. Amino acid sequence: CASSLGQLNYGYTF.

The genes are TRBV4-1 and TRBJ2-5; 9 positions match TRBD2. The CDR3 runs 19 residues. The ends lost 0 bases at V and 4 bases at J; junction bases unmatched: 15. Germline CDR1 and CDR2: MGHRA and YSYEKL. CDR3 sequence (DNA): TGCGCCAGCAGCCAAGATCTTGCCACTAGCGGGCCATGGGGAGAGACCCAGTACTTC. Translated: CASSQDLATSGPWGETQYF.

The chain uses TRBV27 and TRBJ2-1, with TRBD2 matching over 9 bases. CDR3 length: 16 amino acids. Germline-derived CDR1 and CDR2 are MNHEY and SMNVEV (reference sequence). After removal of 4 bases from V and 5 bases from J, the junction contained 9 bases not matched to a gene. Here the CDR3 DNA reads TGTGCCAGCAGTTCACTAGCGGGTAACGAAGACAATGAGCAGTTCTTC. This encodes CASSSLAGNEDNEQFF.

For this clone: The DNA is omitted, as the CDR3 cannot be located on it reliably, and the CDR3 follows TCRdb's listing. V usage is TRBV6-6 and J usage is TRBJ1-2; the table's TRBD1 call for D was not verified on the DNA. Germline loops: CDR1 MNHNY, CDR2 SVGAGI (reference sequence). The CDR3 is 14 amino acids in total, end residues counted. The CDR3 protein is CASSWGQGNYGYIF.

This chain uses TRBV30 with TRBJ1-1; 12 nucleotides agree with TRBD1. This CDR3 has 14 amino acids. V lost 7 bases to trimming and J lost 1 base; unmatched junction nucleotides: 4. CDR1 is GTSNPN, CDR2 SVGIG, per germline (reference sequence). The CDR3 coding sequence is TGTGCCTTGGGACAGGGGGCGAAGAACACTGAAGCTTTCTTT. Its translation: CALGQGAKNTEAFF.

This chain uses TRBV12-3 or TRBV12-4 with TRBJ2-1, with TRBD2 matching 7 bases. V was clipped by 5 bases and J by 7 bases; unmatched bases: 5. The CDR3 sequence is 13 residues long. The DNA of the CDR3 is TGTGCCAGCAGTCCAGGGACTATAAATGAGCAGTTCTTC. Protein product: CASSPGTINEQFF.

The V and J genes are TRBV25-1 and TRBJ2-3; a possible D gene is TRBD1 (6 bases). CDR1 and CDR2 (germline): MGHDK, SYGVNS. V was clipped by 5 bases and J by 0 bases, with 15 bases between them. CDR3 length: 16 residues. Written as DNA, the CDR3 is TGTGCCAGCAGTCTAGGGACAACTTCTAGCACAGATACGCAGTATTTT. Amino acids: CASSLGTTSSTDTQYF.

The CDR3 DNA reads TGTGCCAGTAGTATAGGTTGGGACGCTACGAGTGAGCAGTACTTC. It specifies CASSIGWDATSEQYF. The J gene is TRBJ2-7, the V gene TRBV19; the D gene could be TRBD1 or TRBD2 (5 bases each). CDR3 size: 15 residues. V lost 1 base and J lost 7, with 17 bases in between. The germline V gene encodes CDR1 LNHDA and CDR2 SQIVND (reference sequence).

V usage is TRBV6-5 and J usage is TRBJ2-3; TRBD2 matches 8 bases. In germline, CDR1 is MNHEY, CDR2 SVGAGI. The CDR3 length is 15 residues. V shed 4 bases, J shed 5 bases, and the junction held 8 bases outside the gene matches. The CDR3 reads CASSLYGRAVDTQYF. DNA for the CDR3: TGTGCCAGCAGTTTGTACGGGAGGGCCGTAGATACGCAGTATTTT.

The chain employs TRBV27 and TRBJ1-2, with 8 bases lining up with TRBD1. The junction had 10 bases not matched to a gene; V was cut back by 3 bases and J by 4 bases. The CDR3 runs 16 residues. The germline CDR1 and CDR2 sequences are MNHEY and SMNVEV (reference sequence). CDR3 in DNA: TGTGCCAGCAGTTTGGGGACAGGCTCTGGGGGCTATGGCTACACCTTC. Amino acids: CASSLGTGSGGYGYTF.